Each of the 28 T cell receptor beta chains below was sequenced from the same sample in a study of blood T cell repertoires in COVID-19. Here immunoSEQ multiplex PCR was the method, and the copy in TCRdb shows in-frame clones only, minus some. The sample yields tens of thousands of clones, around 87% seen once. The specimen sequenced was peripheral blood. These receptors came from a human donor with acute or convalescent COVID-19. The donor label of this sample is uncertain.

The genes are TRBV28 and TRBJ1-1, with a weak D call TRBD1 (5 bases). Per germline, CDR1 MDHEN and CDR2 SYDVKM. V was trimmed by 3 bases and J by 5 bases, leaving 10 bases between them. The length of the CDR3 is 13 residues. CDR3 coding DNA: TGTGCCAGCAGTTTCGGGGGAGGGACTGAAGCTTTCTTT. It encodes CASSFGGGTEAFF.

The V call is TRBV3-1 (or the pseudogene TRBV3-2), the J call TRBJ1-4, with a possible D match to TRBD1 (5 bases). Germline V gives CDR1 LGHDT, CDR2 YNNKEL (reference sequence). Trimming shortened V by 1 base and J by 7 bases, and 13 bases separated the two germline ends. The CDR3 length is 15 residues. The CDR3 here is CASSQAWSGREKLFF. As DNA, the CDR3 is TGTGCCAGCAGCCAAGCTTGGTCAGGGCGTGAAAAACTGTTTTTT.

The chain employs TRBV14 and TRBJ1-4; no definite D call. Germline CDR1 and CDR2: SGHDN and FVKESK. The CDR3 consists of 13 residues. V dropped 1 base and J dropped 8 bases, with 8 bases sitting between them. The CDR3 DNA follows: TGTGCCAGCAGCCAAGTATTCCGGGAAAAACTGTTTTTT. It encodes CASSQVFREKLFF.

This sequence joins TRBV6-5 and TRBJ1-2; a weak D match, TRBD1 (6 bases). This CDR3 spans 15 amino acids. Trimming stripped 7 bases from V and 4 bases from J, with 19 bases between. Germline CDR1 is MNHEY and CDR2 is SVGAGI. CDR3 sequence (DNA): TGTGCCAGCACCCCTGGGCAGCAAGGGGGCTATGGCTACACCTTC. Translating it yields CASTPGQQGGYGYTF.

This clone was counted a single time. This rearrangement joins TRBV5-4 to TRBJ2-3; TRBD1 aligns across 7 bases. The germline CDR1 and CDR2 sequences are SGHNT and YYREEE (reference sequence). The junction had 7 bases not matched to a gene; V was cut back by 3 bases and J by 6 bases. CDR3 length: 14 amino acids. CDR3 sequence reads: CASSSPGQRDTQYF. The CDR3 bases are TGTGCCAGCAGCTCGCCGGGACAGAGGGATACGCAGTATTTT.

The CDR3 nucleotides are TGCGCCAGCAGCTCGGGGACTAGCACCCCACAAGAGACCCAGTACTTC. It encodes CASSSGTSTPQETQYF. This chain uses TRBV5-1 with TRBJ2-5; 9 bases line up with TRBD2. This CDR3 is 16 amino acids long. Germline lookup yields CDR1 SGHRS and CDR2 YFSETQ. Trimming took 3 bases from V and 2 from J; bases not matched to a gene: 8. The full variable domain, its missing parts supplied by reference TRBV5-1 and TRBJ2-5, is KAGVTQTPRYLIKTRGQQVTLSCSPISGHRSVSWYQQTPGQGLQFLFEYFSETQRNKGNFPGRFSGRQFSNSRSEMNVSTLELGDSALYLCASSSGTSTPQETQYFGPGTRLLVL.

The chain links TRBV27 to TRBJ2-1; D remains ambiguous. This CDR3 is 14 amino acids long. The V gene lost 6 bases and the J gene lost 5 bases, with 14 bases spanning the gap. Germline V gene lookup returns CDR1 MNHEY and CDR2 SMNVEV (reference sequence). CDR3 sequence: CASSPPGSHNEQFF. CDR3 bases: TGTGCCAGCAGCCCCCCAGGCAGCCACAATGAGCAGTTCTTC.

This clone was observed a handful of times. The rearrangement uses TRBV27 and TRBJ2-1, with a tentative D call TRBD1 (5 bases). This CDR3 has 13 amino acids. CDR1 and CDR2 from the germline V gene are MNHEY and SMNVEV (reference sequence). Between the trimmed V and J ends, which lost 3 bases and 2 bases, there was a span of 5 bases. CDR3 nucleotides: TGTGCCAGCAGTTTGGACACCTACAATGAGCAGTTCTTC. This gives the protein CASSLDTYNEQFF.

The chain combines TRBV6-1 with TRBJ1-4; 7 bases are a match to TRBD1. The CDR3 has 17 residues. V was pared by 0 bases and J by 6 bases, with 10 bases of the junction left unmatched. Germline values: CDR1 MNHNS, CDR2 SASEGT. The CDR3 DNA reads TGTGCCAGCAGTGAAGCAGGGACAGCCGGAGGATATGAAAAACTGTTTTTT. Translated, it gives CASSEAGTAGGYEKLFF.

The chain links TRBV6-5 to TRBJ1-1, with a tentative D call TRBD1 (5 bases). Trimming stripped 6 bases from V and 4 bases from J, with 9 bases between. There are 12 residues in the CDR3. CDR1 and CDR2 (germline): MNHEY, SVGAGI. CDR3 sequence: CASSRVGTEAFF. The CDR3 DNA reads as TGTGCCAGCAGCAGGGTGGGCACTGAAGCTTTCTTT.

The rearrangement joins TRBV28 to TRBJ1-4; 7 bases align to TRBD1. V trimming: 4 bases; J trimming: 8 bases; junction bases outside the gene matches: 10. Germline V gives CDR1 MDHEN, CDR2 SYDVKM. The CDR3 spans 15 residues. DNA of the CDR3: TGTGCCAGCAGTTCCGGGACAGCCTTCTCCGAAAAACTGTTTTTT. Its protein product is CASSSGTAFSEKLFF.

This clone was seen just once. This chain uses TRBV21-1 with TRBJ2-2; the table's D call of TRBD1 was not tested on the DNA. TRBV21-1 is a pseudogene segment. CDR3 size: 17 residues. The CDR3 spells CASSKWDRGRGTGELFF. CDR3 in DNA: TGTGCCAGCAGCAAATGGGACAGGGGTCGGGGCACCGGGGAGCTGTTTTTT.

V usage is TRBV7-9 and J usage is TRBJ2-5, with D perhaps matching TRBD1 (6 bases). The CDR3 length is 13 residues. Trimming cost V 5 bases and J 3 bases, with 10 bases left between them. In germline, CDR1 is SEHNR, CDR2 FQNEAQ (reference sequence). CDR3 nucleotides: TGTGCCAGCAGCCCCACAGGGAAAGAGACCCAGTACTTC. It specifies CASSPTGKETQYF.

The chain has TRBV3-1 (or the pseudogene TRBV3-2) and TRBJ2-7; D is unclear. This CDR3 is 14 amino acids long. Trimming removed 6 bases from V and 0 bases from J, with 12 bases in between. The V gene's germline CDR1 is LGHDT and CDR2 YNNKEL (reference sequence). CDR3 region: CASRPTVSSYEQYF. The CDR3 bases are TGTGCCAGCAGGCCTACGGTGAGCTCCTACGAGCAGTACTTC.

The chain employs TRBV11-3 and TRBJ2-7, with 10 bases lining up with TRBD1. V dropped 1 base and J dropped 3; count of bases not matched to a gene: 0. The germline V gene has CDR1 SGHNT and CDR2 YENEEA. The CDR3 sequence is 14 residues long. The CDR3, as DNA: TGTGCCAGCAGCTTAGGGACAGGGGGCTACGAGCAGTACTTC. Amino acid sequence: CASSLGTGGYEQYF.

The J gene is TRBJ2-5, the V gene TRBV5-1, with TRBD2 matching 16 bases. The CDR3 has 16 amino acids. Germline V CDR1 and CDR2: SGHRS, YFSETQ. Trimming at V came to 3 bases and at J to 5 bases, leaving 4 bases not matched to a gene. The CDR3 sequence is CASSSGLAGGTETQYF. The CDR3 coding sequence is TGCGCCAGCAGCTCGGGACTAGCGGGGGGGACGGAGACCCAGTACTTC. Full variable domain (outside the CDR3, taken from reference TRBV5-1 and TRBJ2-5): KAGVTQTPRYLIKTRGQQVTLSCSPISGHRSVSWYQQTPGQGLQFLFEYFSETQRNKGNFPGRFSGRQFSNSRSEMNVSTLELGDSALYLCASSSGLAGGTETQYFGPGTRLLVL.

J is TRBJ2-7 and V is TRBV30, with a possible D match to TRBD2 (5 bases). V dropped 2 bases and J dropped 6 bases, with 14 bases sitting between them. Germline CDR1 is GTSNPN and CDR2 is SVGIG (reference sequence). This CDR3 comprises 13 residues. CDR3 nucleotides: TGTGCCTGGAGTAGACTGAACGGAGGCGAGCAGTACTTC. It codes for CAWSRLNGGEQYF. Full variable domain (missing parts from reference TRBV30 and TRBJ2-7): SQTIHQWPATLVQPVGSPLSLECTVEGTSNPNLYWYRQAAGRGLQLLFYSVGIGQISSEVPQNLSASRPQDRQFILSSKKLLLSDSGFYLCAWSRLNGGEQYFGPGTRLTVT.

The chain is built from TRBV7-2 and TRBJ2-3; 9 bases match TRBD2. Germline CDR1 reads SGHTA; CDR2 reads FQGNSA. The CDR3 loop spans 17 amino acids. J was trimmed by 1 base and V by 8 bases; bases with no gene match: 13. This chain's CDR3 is CASGIGGGAGGTDTQYF. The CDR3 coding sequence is TGTGCCAGCGGGATTGGCGGGGGGGCCGGCGGCACAGATACGCAGTATTTT.

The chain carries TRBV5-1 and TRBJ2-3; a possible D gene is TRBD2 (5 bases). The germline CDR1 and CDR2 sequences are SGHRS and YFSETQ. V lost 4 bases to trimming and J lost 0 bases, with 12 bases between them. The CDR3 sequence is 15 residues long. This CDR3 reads CASSPGGYSTDTQYF. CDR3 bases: TGCGCCAGCAGCCCCGGAGGTTACAGCACAGATACGCAGTATTTT.

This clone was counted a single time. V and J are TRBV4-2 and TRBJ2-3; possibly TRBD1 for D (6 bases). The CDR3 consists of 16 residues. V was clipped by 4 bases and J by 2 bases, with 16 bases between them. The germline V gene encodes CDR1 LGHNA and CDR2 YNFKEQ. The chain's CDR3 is CASSRGSRGNTDTQYF. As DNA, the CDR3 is TGTGCCAGCAGCCGGGGCTCGAGGGGGAACACAGATACGCAGTATTTT.

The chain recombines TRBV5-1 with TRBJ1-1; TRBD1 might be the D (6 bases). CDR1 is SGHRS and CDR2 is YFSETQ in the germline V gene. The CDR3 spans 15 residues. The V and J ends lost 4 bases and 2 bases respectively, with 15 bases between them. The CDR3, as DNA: TGCGCCAGCAGCACCGGACAGCTCGTTAACACTGAAGCTTTCTTT. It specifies CASSTGQLVNTEAFF.

CDR3 sequence: CASRTSGDPDTQYF. CDR3 DNA: TGTGCCAGCAGGACTAGCGGGGACCCAGATACGCAGTATTTT. V and J are TRBV19 and TRBJ2-3; 12 nucleotides agree with TRBD2. Looked up from germline, CDR1 is LNHDA and CDR2 is SQIVND (reference sequence). CDR3 length: 14 amino acids. J lost 4 bases, V lost 9 bases, and 5 bases had no gene match.

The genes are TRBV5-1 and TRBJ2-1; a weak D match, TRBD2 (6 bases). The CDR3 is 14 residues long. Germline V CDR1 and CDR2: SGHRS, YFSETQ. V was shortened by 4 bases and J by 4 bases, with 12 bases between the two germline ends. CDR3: CASSQSGRYNEQFF. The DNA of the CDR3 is TGCGCCAGCAGCCAATCCGGGAGATACAATGAGCAGTTCTTC.

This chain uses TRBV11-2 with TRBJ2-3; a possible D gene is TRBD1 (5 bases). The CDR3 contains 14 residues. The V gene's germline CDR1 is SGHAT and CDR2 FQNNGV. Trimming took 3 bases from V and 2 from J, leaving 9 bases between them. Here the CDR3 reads CASSLGQDTDTQYF. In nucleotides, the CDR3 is TGTGCCAGCAGCTTGGGGCAGGACACAGATACGCAGTATTTT.

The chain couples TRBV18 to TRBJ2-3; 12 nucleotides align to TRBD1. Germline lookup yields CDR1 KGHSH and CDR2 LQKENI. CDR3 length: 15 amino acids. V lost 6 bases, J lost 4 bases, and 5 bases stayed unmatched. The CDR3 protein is CASSQGTGGSDTQYF. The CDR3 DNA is TGTGCCAGCTCTCAGGGGACAGGGGGCTCAGATACGCAGTATTTT.

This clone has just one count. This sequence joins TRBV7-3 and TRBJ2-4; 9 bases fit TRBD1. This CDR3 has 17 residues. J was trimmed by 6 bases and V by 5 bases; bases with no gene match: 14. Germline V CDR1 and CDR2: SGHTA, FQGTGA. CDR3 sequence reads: CASSQMGTGTGSNIQYF. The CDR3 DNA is TGTGCCAGCAGCCAAATGGGCACCGGGACAGGGTCAAACATTCAGTACTTC.

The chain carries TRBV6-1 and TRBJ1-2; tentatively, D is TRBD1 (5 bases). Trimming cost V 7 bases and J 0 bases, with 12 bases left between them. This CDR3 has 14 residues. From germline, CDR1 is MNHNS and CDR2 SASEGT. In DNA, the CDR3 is TGTGCCAGCAATCGACAGCAATCTAACTATGGCTACACCTTC. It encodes CASNRQQSNYGYTF.

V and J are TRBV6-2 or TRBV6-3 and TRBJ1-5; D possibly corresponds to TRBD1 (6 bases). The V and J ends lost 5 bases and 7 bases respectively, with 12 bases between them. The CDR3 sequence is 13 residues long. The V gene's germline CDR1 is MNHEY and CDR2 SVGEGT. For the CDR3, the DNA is TGTGCCAGCAGTCCAGGGGCGCGGCAGCCCCAGCATTTT. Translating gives CASSPGARQPQHF.